This T cell receptor (beta chain) was sequenced in a study of monozygotic twins with inflammatory bowel disease. Points on this clonotype: The antigen remains undetermined.

Whole-study findings and limits: Repertoire similarity was not found to differ between concordant and discordant twins, possibly from limited power. IBD patients had lower TCRbeta diversity (inverse Simpson) than healthy co-twins. The sharing of clonotypes with others was lower in IBD patients than in healthy twins, especially with disease activity.

TCRdb re-called the 5' RACE reads; one entry per CDR3 protein, DNA not given. The sample is made up of about 130,000 distinct CDR3 sequences, and the top ten hold 0.95% to 1.5% of it. Specimen: blood. This TCR derives from a human donor with ulcerative colitis or Crohn's disease, or a healthy co-twin of an affected twin (not recorded which).

CDR3 amino acids: CASNGVGRGNEQFF. The chain employs TRBV5-6 and TRBJ2-1; TCRdb gives TRBD1 as the D gene, but with no DNA this cannot be confirmed. Germline loops: CDR1 SGHDT, CDR2 YYEEEE. The length of the CDR3 is 14 residues.